By share, the clone carrying this TCR beta chain counts as medium-sized. The data belong to a study of tumor-infiltrating lymphocytes in primary liver carcinoma. Whole-study context: The patients comprised men and women between the ages of 30 and 69 years.

Total RNA amounting to 450 to 500 ng was the source from which TCR beta cDNA was made with a constant-region primer. For TCR beta, libraries were produced by three nested multiplex PCR rounds using slightly modified ARM-PCR. For around 10 cycles apiece, the opening two PCR rounds ran with TRBV1-TRBV30 forward primers and a C-beta reverse primer. TCRdb analysed the multiplex PCR reads with MiXCR anew, one entry per CDR3 protein. The data show approximately 330,000 distinct CDR3 sequences, approximately 65% seen once. Between the trimmed V and J ends, which lost 1 base and 0 bases, there was a span of 7 bases. Germline lookup yields CDR1 SGHAT and CDR2 FQNNGV. The CDR3 runs to 15 residues. It was unsorted whole blood that yielded blood RNA, and germline DNA was also extracted. The authors collected 4 to 5 milliliters of peripheral blood before surgery.

The receptor's source is a man aged 40-49 years with primary liver carcinoma and hepatitis B virus infection. The rearrangement links TRBV11-2 to TRBJ2-1, with D hard to call. Sequencing used peripheral blood. The CDR3: CASSLGPNSYNEQFF. CDR3 nucleotide sequence: TGTGCCAGCAGCTTAGGTCCTAACTCCTACAATGAGCAGTTCTTC.